This T cell receptor beta chain was profiled in a study of blood T cell repertoires in COVID-19 (TCRdb year 2020). In the study overall: Samples covering the acute and convalescent phases of COVID-19 were provided by collaborators in the United States, Italy and Spain. The prospective study material was composed of cDNA or gDNA derived from T cells, B-cell-depleted T cells, or PBMCs. Subjects who had been exposed to COVID-19, were actively infected with it, or had recovered from it provided the deeply sampled blood TCRbeta repertoires that made up the dataset. The repertoires were released in a freely available public database meant as a resource for research on the immune response to SARS-CoV-2. The samples were drawn from the first 160 participants of the ongoing ImmuneRACE study and from roughly 1,300 subjects provided by 6 global collaborators. Nearly every sample came with metadata listing a de-identified subject ID, COVID-19 status, age in years and sex. HLA class I and class II types, where available, came from metadata supplied by the sample provider rather than from assay-based typing.

TCRbeta CDR3 regions were amplified from genomic DNA by means of the immunoSEQ Assay, a bias-controlled multiplex PCR. The paper's data handling went like this. The number of nucleated cells in each sample was estimated by amplification of reference gene primers within the assay. To quantify the absolute abundance of each unique TCRbeta CDR3 rearrangement, sequence reads were collapsed and filtered. Productive Simpson clonality was computed per sample as the square root of Simpson's diversity index over productive rearrangements. Not all clones reach the TCRdb copy of this immuneACCESS table, which keeps in-frame sequences only. Checked studies attribute under half of the gap to unresolved V genes and leave the rest unexplained. From that table come the V and J calls and clone size; the DNA was used to work out D and trimming. The sample table contains 250,000 to 300,000 clones; only one count was recorded for approximately 90% of them. Of the sample, around 4.4% is held by the ten largest clones.

Findings and caveats that apply to the study as a whole: The quantity of clinical and demographic metadata differed by source and by participant and was supplied without curation.

Concerning this clone: The target of this receptor is not known. No base quality values were provided; no much bigger clone lies one nucleotide off.

The collaborating institutions used their own protocols to collect whole blood in K2EDTA tubes. For TCRbeta analysis, collaborator samples were shipped as frozen whole blood, as isolated PBMCs, or as DNA extracted from either sample type. The trim is 7 bases for V and 6 bases for J, with a gap of 13 bases between the germline ends. For CDR1 and CDR2, the germline V gene (reference sequence) lists LNHDA and SQIVND. Counted from cysteine to phenylalanine, this CDR3 has 13 amino acids. Only the CDR3 part of the read is kept: 39 bases, read in frame from the first base. Here the chain combines TRBV19 and TRBJ1-5; the D gene cannot be resolved reliably. Sequencing was done on a sample of peripheral blood. The clonotype comes from a man between 35 and 55 years old with acute or convalescent COVID-19. The sequence in DNA is TGTGCCAGTATAAGAGGGTTCGGTCAGCCCCAGCATTTT. It translates as CASIRGFGQPQHF. Outside the CDR3, residues come from the reference TRBV19 and TRBJ1-5 proteins, so the full variable domain is: DGGITQSPKYLFRKEGQNVTLSCEQNLNHDAMYWYRQDPGQGLRLIYYSQIVNDFQKGDIAEGYSVSREKKESFPLTVTSAQKNPTAFYLCASIRGFGQPQHFGDGTRLSIL.